This is a list of T cell receptor beta chains from one sample in a study of blood T cells in healthy people across ages. Via MiXCR, TCRdb re-called the 5' RACE reads, giving one row per CDR3 protein. The data show about 640,000 distinct CDR3 sequences, with 58% seen just once and approximately 40% held by the top ten. Sequencing was performed on blood. Receptor source: a man aged 55-75 years in good health. CDR3s leave out the opening cysteine and the closing phenylalanine or tryptophan.

length | J | V | CDR3
14 | TRBJ2-1 | TRBV5-6 | ASSWGLADSYNEQF
12 | TRBJ2-7 | TRBV6-5 | ASSYSGQIYEQY
14 | TRBJ2-2 | TRBV28 | ASSLGGASNTGELF
14 | TRBJ1-4 | TRBV4-1 | AGSQGQGPTNEKLF
11 | TRBJ2-3 | TRBV20-1 | SAGLAGGRGSY
13 | TRBJ2-7 | TRBV27 | ASSLEDGEDYEQY
15 | TRBJ1-5 | TRBV10-3 | AISESGPERGNQPQH
14 | TRBJ2-1 | TRBV5-1 | ASRPAGGSSYNEQF
11 | TRBJ1-1 | TRBV5-1 | ASSLQGGTEAF
14 | TRBJ2-5 | TRBV2 | ASSPRTSGEQETQY
9 | TRBJ2-5 | TRBV27 | ASGHQETQY
12 | TRBJ2-1 | TRBV10-2 | ASKGDSSYNEQF
12 | TRBJ2-7 | TRBV28 | ASSVGQATYEQY
13 | TRBJ1-1 | TRBV3-1 | ASSQSGYGNTEAF
13 | TRBJ1-2 | TRBV20-1 | SARVTERANYGYT
13 | TRBJ2-1 | TRBV6-1 | ASSWTSGGAYEQF
13 | TRBJ2-1 | TRBV7-2 | ASSLWAGDHNEQF
11 | TRBJ2-7 | TRBV5-6 | ASSLTGTNEQY
11 | TRBJ2-2 | TRBV12-5 | ASGFSNTGELF
13 | TRBJ2-2 | TRBV6-1 | ASSGRRGIGGELF
13 | TRBJ2-4 | TRBV29-1 | SAHLQEDSLNIQY
10 | TRBJ1-2 | TRBV20-1 | SARDGRDPFT
12 | TRBJ2-5 | TRBV12-3/TRBV12-4 | ASTHGVLQETQY
13 | TRBJ1-6 | TRBV25-1 | ASSNQGGFRSPLH
12 | TRBJ2-7 | TRBV2 | ASRRAGGRWEQY
10 | TRBJ2-1 | TRBV12-3/TRBV12-4 | AIRRGYNEQF
14 | TRBJ2-3 | TRBV10-3 | AISGISGAVTDTQY
15 | TRBJ2-6 | TRBV2 | ASSGQGRLSGANVLT
15 | TRBJ2-7 | TRBV25-1 | ASSELAGGGGIYEQY
9 | TRBJ1-1 | TRBV29-1 | SVRLNTEAF
14 | TRBJ1-5 | TRBV6-1 | ASSEGNRLHNQPQH
12 | TRBJ1-2 | TRBV29-1 | SVVMGTGGYGYT
12 | TRBJ2-2 | TRBV20-1 | SASSQTSTGELF
14 | TRBJ2-1 | TRBV3-1 | ASSQGGGVGYNEQF
14 | TRBJ2-6 | TRBV3-1 | ASSQDLSSGANVLT
13 | TRBJ2-1 | TRBV5-1 | ASSLYDRDYNEQF
13 | . | TRBV20-1 | SASSGGGQQETQY
14 | TRBJ2-3 | TRBV12-3/TRBV12-4 | ASSYGGTGGTDTQY
14 | TRBJ2-1 | TRBV7-2 | ASSLEPGSSYNEQF
13 | TRBJ2-1 | TRBV11-2 | ATASSGGIYNEQF